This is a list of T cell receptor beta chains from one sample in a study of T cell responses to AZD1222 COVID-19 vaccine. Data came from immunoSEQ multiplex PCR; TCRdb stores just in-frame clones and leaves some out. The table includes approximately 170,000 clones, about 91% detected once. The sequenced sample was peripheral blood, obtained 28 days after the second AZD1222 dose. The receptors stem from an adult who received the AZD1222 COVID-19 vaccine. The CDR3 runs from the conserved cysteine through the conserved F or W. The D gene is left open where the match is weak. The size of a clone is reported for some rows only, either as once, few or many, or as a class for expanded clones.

CDR3 protein: CASSLGSMGPEKLFF
CDR3 DNA: TGTGCCAGCAGCTTGGGGTCGATGGGGCCTGAAAAACTGTTTTTT
V gene: TRBV13
D gene: NA
clone size: NA
J gene: TRBJ1-4

CDR3 protein: CASSPLTGTGSWEQYF
CDR3 DNA: TGTGCCAGCAGCCCTCTAACCGGGACAGGGAGTTGGGAGCAGTACTTC
V gene: TRBV6-2/TRBV6-3
D gene: TRBD1
clone size: NA
J gene: TRBJ2-7

CDR3 protein: CATSIKVTGTSGAKNIQYF
CDR3 DNA: TGTGCCACCAGCATTAAAGTAACCGGGACTAGCGGGGCCAAAAACATTCAGTACTTC
V gene: TRBV15
D gene: TRBD2
clone size: NA
J gene: TRBJ2-4

CDR3 protein: CATYGPEKNIQYF
CDR3 DNA: TGTGCCACATACGGACCGGAAAAAAACATTCAGTACTTC
V gene: TRBV19
D gene: NA
clone size: NA
J gene: TRBJ2-4

CDR3 protein: CASSLGTGTYEQYF
CDR3 DNA: TGTGCCAGCAGCTTAGGGACGGGAACCTACGAGCAGTACTTC
V gene: TRBV7-9
D gene: NA
clone size: NA
J gene: TRBJ2-7

CDR3 protein: CASQRETQYF
CDR3 DNA: TGTGCCAGCCAAAGAGAGACCCAGTACTTC
V gene: TRBV7-2
D gene: NA
clone size: once
J gene: TRBJ2-5

CDR3 protein: CAWSVVGGSTDTQYF
CDR3 DNA: TGTGCCTGGAGTGTCGTGGGGGGAAGCACAGATACGCAGTATTTT
V gene: TRBV30
D gene: NA
clone size: NA
J gene: TRBJ2-3

CDR3 protein: CASSRGTGTYEQYF
CDR3 DNA: TGTGCCAGCAGCCGCGGGACAGGGACCTACGAGCAGTACTTC
V gene: TRBV11-1
D gene: TRBD1
clone size: NA
J gene: TRBJ2-7

CDR3 protein: CASSYDEKLFF
CDR3 DNA: TGTGCCAGCAGTTATGATGAAAAACTGTTTTTT
V gene: TRBV6-2/TRBV6-3
D gene: NA
clone size: NA
J gene: TRBJ1-4

CDR3 protein: CASSVAGPNTGELFF
CDR3 DNA: TGTGCCAGCAGCGTGGCGGGTCCGAACACCGGGGAGCTGTTTTTT
V gene: TRBV11-3
D gene: NA
clone size: NA
J gene: TRBJ2-2

CDR3 protein: CASSVGQGGEKLFF
CDR3 DNA: TGTGCCAGCAGCGTGGGACAGGGCGGTGAAAAACTGTTTTTT
V gene: TRBV11-2
D gene: TRBD1
clone size: NA
J gene: TRBJ1-4

CDR3 protein: CATSARDFYNEQFF
CDR3 DNA: TGTGCCACCAGCGCCCGGGACTTTTACAATGAGCAGTTCTTC
V gene: TRBV15
D gene: NA
clone size: NA
J gene: TRBJ2-1

CDR3 protein: CASQAGGDTQYF
CDR3 DNA: TGTGCATCGCAAGCGGGGGGAGATACGCAGTATTTT
V gene: TRBV12-3/TRBV12-4
D gene: TRBD2
clone size: once
J gene: TRBJ2-3

CDR3 protein: CATSDFGGGPDTQYF
CDR3 DNA: TGTGCCACCAGTGATTTCGGGGGGGGCCCAGATACGCAGTATTTT
V gene: TRBV24-1
D gene: TRBD2
clone size: NA
J gene: TRBJ2-3

CDR3 protein: CASSSGGPDEQYF
CDR3 DNA: TGTGCCAGCAGCTCCGGAGGACCTGACGAGCAGTACTTC
V gene: TRBV2
D gene: NA
clone size: NA
J gene: TRBJ2-7

CDR3 protein: CASSTSPRGATEAFF
CDR3 DNA: TGTGCCAGTAGTACATCCCCACGGGGAGCGACTGAAGCTTTCTTT
V gene: TRBV19
D gene: NA
clone size: NA
J gene: TRBJ1-1

CDR3 protein: CASSAGLAGGPADTQYF
CDR3 DNA: TGCGCCAGCAGCGCGGGACTAGCGGGGGGGCCTGCAGATACGCAGTATTTT
V gene: TRBV5-1
D gene: TRBD2
clone size: NA
J gene: TRBJ2-3

CDR3 protein: CASRYQGRGDEQYF
CDR3 DNA: TGTGCCAGCAGATATCAGGGGCGCGGCGACGAGCAGTACTTC
V gene: TRBV11-2
D gene: NA
clone size: NA
J gene: TRBJ2-7

CDR3 protein: CASSEVLNTEAFF
CDR3 DNA: TGTGCCAGCAGCGAAGTTCTGAACACTGAAGCTTTCTTT
V gene: TRBV2
D gene: NA
clone size: few
J gene: TRBJ1-1

CDR3 protein: CASSQTGIEAFF
CDR3 DNA: TGTGCCAGCAGTCAGACGGGGATTGAAGCTTTCTTT
V gene: TRBV6-1
D gene: NA
clone size: NA
J gene: TRBJ1-1